The rows below give T cell receptor beta chains drawn from one sample of a study of technical replicates of blood from several donors. Libraries were prepared by immunoSEQ multiplex PCR; TCRdb keeps only in-frame clonotypes and omits some of them. The table includes approximately 69,000 clones, over 75% detected once. Sequenced input: PBMCs. All receptors derive from a human donor in good health. Some clones in this sample may be carry-over from other donors' samples. The conserved cysteine and the conserved F or W are not part of the CDR3 here.

v_gene	j_gene	len	CDR3aa
TRBV30	TRBJ2-3	13	AWSVSAGARDTQY
TRBV2	TRBJ2-1	13	ASRVGLAGGHEQF
TRBV7-2	TRBJ1-3	13	ASSPVSNTGNTIY
TRBV11-2	TRBJ2-5	13	ASRGLAYQQETQY
TRBV19	TRBJ1-2	18	ASTGRVGQGRSTFNYGYT
TRBV27	TRBJ2-7	12	ASSLSIRGNEQY
TRBV19	TRBJ1-2	13	ASRGSGLQFDGYT
TRBV15	TRBJ2-7	13	ATSRSLTGPYEQY
TRBV9	TRBJ1-1	13	ASSGPRDKGSEAF
TRBV10-3	TRBJ2-7	13	AISTAAGNSYEQY
TRBV7-6	TRBJ2-3	14	ASSGGLAESTDTQY
TRBV2	TRBJ2-7	13	ASRLGTSGTYEQY
TRBV5-8	TRBJ1-4	11	ASSLGGHEKLF
TRBV6-5	TRBJ1-2	11	ASTDSGSRGYT
TRBV6-4	TRBJ2-2	12	ASSRDSYTGELF
TRBV7-8	TRBJ1-2	15	ASSFESGTGGASGYT
TRBV9	TRBJ1-1	13	ASSVVRAGGTEAF
TRBV6-5	TRBJ1-2	11	ASSRDRAYGYT
TRBV4-2	TRBJ2-1	12	ASSQGTSGDEQF
TRBV7-9	TRBJ1-2	14	ASSPMGRPPNYGYT
TRBV7-2	TRBJ2-7	12	ASRASGSSYEQY
TRBV6-5	TRBJ2-1	14	ASSYSGGLDYNEQF
TRBV29-1	TRBJ1-1	11	SVDFGMGTEAF
TRBV6-5	TRBJ2-3	13	ASRTTGTYTDTQY
TRBV7-8	TRBJ2-7	14	ASSPFPGQGNIEQY
TRBV4-2	TRBJ2-2	14	ASSPGTGMNTGELF
TRBV18	TRBJ2-5	12	ASSPYRGQETQY
TRBV6-1	TRBJ1-1	11	ASIPVENTEAF
TRBV4-3	TRBJ1-1	12	ASSQLTGYTEAF
TRBV5-6	TRBJ2-1	10	ASSFIQGEQF
TRBV6-1	TRBJ2-1	11	ASSEALYNEQF
TRBV5-4	TRBJ2-7	12	ASRTGTSTYEQY
TRBV29-1	TRBJ2-1	11	SALSGFESEQF
TRBV1	TRBJ1-2	12	TSSRDRGLYGYT
TRBV2	TRBJ1-6	11	ASRIQVYSPLH
TRBV2	TRBJ2-2	13	ASRSFAGLTGELF
TRBV11-2	TRBJ2-1	12	ASSLWLADNEQF
TRBV5-1	TRBJ1-1	16	ASSNQGQGRSRNTEAF
TRBV19	TRBJ2-7	12	ASSPRQGAYEQY
TRBV30	TRBJ1-1	11	ASRDRGNTEAF
TRBV4-2	TRBJ2-2	13	ASSLNRDFTGELF
TRBV6-6	TRBJ2-7	13	ASSFPGVSSYEQY
TRBV10-3	TRBJ2-5	11	AISADRRETQY
TRBV10-3	TRBJ2-1	15	AISESWRGSSYNEQF
TRBV7-3	TRBJ2-1	14	ASSNRPAGGPDEQF
TRBV29-1	TRBJ2-7	10	SVGLGSGEQY